This T cell receptor (beta chain) was recovered during a study of blood T cell repertoires in COVID-19. As for the study in general: Donors in the United States, Italy and Spain gave samples during acute or convalescent COVID-19. T cells, B-cell-depleted T cells, or PBMCs provided the cDNA or gDNA that served as material.

Per the study methods: Estimation of nucleated cell counts relied on the amplification of reference gene primers. Assay used: immunoSEQ multiplex PCR; TCRdb lists only in-frame clones, some missing. V, J and clone size derive from that table, while D and trimming were established from the DNA sequence. The sample includes about 160,000 clones, approximately 86% of them seen just once. This clone was counted once. V lost 4 bases and J 2 bases, leaving 14 bases between the germline ends. The length of the CDR3 is 15 residues. Germline CDR1 is SGDLS and CDR2 is YYNGEE. V and J are TRBV9 and TRBJ2-3; D is perhaps TRBD2 (5 bases). The sequencing input was peripheral blood. This receptor was identified in a man aged 55 to 70 who had recovered from COVID-19. CDR3 protein: CASSPGIYTTDTQYF. The CDR3 region has the DNA TGTGCCAGCAGCCCCGGGATTTACACCACAGATACGCAGTATTTT.